What follows is one T cell receptor (beta chain) and its context. Its cognate antigen is unknown. This sample was taken from a study of cytomegalovirus exposure and HLA in healthy donors. Overall study results and limits: V segments that were indistinguishable, TRBV6-2 and TRBV6-3 among them, were omitted from analysis.

Germline V gene sequence: CDR1 SGHAT, CDR2 FQNNGV. Trimming cost V 1 base and J 4 bases; bases outside gene matches: 7. The CDR3 sequence is 16 residues long. The PCR made use of 60 Vbeta and 13 Jbeta primers. Sequencing was performed with immunoSEQ multiplex PCR; in TCRdb, only in-frame clones are kept and a portion is missing. The sample yields 150,000 to 200,000 clones, roughly 80% seen once. The V gene is TRBV11-2, the J gene TRBJ1-2, with TRBD1 matching 9 bases. This sequence originates from a woman aged 50 to 60 in good health and CMV-seronegative. The material sequenced was PBMCs. The CDR3: CASSLGSGTGFYGYTF. CDR3 DNA: TGTGCCAGCAGCTTAGGGTCTGGGACAGGGTTCTATGGCTACACCTTC.